This T cell receptor beta chain stems from a study of cytomegalovirus exposure and HLA in healthy donors. Broader study findings: Reports showed the classifier diagnosing cytomegalovirus status with high specificity and sensitivity.

On this clone: What it binds is not known.

The table came from immunoSEQ multiplex PCR; TCRdb's copy has only in-frame clones and leaves some out. The sample carries roughly 60,000 clones, roughly 94% recorded once. This CDR3 is built from 14 residues. Germline values: CDR1 SGHDT, CDR2 YYEEEE. Between the trimmed V and J ends, which lost 4 bases and 3 bases, there was a span of 13 bases. The sample taken for sequencing was PBMCs. V is TRBV5-6 and J is TRBJ1-2; D is ambiguous. The receptor was derived from a woman aged 18-29 years in good health and CMV-seropositive. The CDR3 loop is CASSGGRRDYGYTF. The CDR3 DNA is TGTGCCAGCAGCGGCGGACGGCGGGACTATGGCTACACCTTC.